This T cell receptor (beta chain) was found in a study of tumor-infiltrating lymphocytes in primary liver carcinoma. For the study at large: The patients included men and women who were aged 30 to 69 years.

CDR1 is SQVTM and CDR2 is ANQGSEA in the germline V gene. The CDR3 spans 13 residues. Starting material for RNA and DNA co-extraction consisted of 20-30 mg of unsorted bulk tissue. Every patient had chronic HBV infection and was treatment-naive. A constant-region primer served to make TCR beta cDNA from about 0.5 ug total RNA. Employing slightly modified ARM-PCR, three nested multiplex PCR rounds were run, and these gave rise to the TCR beta libraries. The first two PCR rounds, nine to ten cycles each, used TRBV1-TRBV30 forward primers and a C-beta reverse primer. TCRdb passed the multiplex PCR reads through MiXCR, listing each CDR3 protein once. The sample includes 80,000 or so distinct CDR3 sequences, approximately 70% seen only once; the top ten take 26%. On this clonotype itself: Sequence at one end of the junction differs from germline and may be a read error.

Input material: tumor-adjacent normal liver tissue. The clonotype comes from a middle-aged man with primary liver carcinoma and hepatitis B virus infection. This rearrangement joins TRBV29-1 to TRBJ2-2; TRBD1 aligns across 7 bases. The CDR3 DNA follows: TGCAGCGTACGGACAGGACCCACCGGGGAGCTGTATTTT. As protein: CSVRTGPTGELYF.